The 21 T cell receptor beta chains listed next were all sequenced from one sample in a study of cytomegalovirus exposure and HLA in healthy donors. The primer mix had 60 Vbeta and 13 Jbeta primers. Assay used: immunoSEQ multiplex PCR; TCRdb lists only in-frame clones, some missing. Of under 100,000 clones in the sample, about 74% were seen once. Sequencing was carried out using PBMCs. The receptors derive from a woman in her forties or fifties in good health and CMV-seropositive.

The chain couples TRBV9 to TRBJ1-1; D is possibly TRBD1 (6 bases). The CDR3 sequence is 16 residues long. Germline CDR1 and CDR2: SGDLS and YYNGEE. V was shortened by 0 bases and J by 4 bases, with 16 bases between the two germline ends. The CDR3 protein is CASSVAQGSLGTEAFF. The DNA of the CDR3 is TGTGCCAGCAGCGTAGCTCAGGGGTCCCTGGGCACTGAAGCTTTCTTT.

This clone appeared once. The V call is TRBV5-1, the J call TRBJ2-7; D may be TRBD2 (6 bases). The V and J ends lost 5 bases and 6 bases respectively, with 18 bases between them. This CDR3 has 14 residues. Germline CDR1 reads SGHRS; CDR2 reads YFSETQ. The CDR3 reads CASSFVATGGEQYF. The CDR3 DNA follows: TGCGCCAGCAGTTTTGTGGCGACCGGGGGCGAGCAGTACTTC.

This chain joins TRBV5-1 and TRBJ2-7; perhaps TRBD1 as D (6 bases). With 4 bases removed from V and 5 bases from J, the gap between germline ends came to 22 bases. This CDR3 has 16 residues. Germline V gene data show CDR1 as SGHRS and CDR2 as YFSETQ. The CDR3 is CASSLAPTGLKDEQYF. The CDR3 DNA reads TGCGCCAGCAGCCTTGCCCCTACAGGGTTAAAGGACGAGCAGTACTTC.

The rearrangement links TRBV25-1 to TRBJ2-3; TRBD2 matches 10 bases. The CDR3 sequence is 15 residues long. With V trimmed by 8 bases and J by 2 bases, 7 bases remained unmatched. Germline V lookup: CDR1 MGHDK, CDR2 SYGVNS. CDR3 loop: CASHFSGRATDTQYF. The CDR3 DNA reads TGTGCCAGCCATTTCAGCGGGAGGGCCACAGATACGCAGTATTTT.

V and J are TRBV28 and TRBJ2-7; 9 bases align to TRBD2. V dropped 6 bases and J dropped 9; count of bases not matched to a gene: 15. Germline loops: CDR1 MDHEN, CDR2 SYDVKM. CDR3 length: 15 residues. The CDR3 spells CASRPAGTSSAGQYF. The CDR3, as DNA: TGTGCCAGCAGACCCGCCGGGACTAGCTCTGCTGGGCAGTACTTC.

The CDR3 nucleotides are TGTGCCAGCAGCTTGCGGGGGGCTGGAAACACCATATATTTT. Encoded protein: CASSLRGAGNTIYF. The chain has TRBV5-6 and TRBJ1-3, with D tentatively TRBD1 (5 bases). The CDR3 is 14 residues long. Germline CDR1 is SGHDT and CDR2 is YYEEEE. With 1 base removed from V and 2 bases from J, the gap between germline ends came to 7 bases.

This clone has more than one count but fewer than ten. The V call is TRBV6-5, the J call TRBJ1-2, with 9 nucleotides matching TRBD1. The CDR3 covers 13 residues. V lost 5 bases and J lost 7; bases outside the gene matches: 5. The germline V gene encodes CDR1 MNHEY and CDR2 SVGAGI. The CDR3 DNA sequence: TGTGCCAGCAGTCCCACAGGGGGCCGTGGCTACACCTTC. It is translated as CASSPTGGRGYTF.

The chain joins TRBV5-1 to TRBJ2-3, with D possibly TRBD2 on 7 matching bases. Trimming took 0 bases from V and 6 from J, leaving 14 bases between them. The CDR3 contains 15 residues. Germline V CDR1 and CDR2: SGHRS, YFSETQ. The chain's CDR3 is CASSLEGGGPDTQYF. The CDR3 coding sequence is TGCGCCAGCAGCTTGGAGGGAGGGGGACCCGATACGCAGTATTTT.

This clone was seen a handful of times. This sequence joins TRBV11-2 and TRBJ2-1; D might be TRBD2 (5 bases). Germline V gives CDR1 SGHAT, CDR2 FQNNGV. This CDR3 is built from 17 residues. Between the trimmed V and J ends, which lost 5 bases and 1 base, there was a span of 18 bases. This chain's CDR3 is CASSARPSLGSYNEQFF. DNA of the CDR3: TGTGCCAGCAGCGCAAGACCTAGCTTGGGATCCTACAATGAGCAGTTCTTC.

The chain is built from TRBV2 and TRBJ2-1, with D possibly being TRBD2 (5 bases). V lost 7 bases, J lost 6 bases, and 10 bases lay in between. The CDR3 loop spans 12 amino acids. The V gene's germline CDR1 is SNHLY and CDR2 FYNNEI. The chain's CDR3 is CASNPSRNEQFF. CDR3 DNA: TGTGCCAGCAACCCTAGCCGCAATGAGCAGTTCTTC. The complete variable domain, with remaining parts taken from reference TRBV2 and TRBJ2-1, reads EPEVTQTPSHQVTQMGQEVILRCVPISNHLYFYWYRQILGQKVEFLVSFYNNEISEKSEIFDDQFSVERPDGSNFTLKIRSTKLEDSAMYFCASNPSRNEQFFGPGTRLTVL.

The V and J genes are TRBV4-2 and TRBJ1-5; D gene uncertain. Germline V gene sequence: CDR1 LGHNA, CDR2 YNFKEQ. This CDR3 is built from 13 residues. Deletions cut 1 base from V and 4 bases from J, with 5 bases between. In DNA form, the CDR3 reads TGTGCCAGCAGCCAAGCCCCAAATCAGCCCCAGCATTTT. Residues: CASSQAPNQPQHF.

The CDR3 protein is CASSTQVTDTQYF. The CDR3 DNA reads TGTGCCAGCAGTACCCAGGTAACAGATACGCAGTATTTT. The V gene is TRBV6-1, the J gene TRBJ2-3; no definite D call. Trimming stripped 5 bases from V and 3 bases from J, with 9 bases between. The germline V gene encodes CDR1 MNHNS and CDR2 SASEGT. The CDR3 has 13 residues.

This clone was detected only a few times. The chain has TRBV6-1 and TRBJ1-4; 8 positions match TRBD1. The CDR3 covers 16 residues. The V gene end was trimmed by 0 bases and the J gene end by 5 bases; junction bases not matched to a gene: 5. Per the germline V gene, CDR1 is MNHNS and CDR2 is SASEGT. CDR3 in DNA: TGTGCCAGCAGTGAAGCAGGCGGACAGGGAAATGAAAAACTGTTTTTT. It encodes CASSEAGGQGNEKLFF.

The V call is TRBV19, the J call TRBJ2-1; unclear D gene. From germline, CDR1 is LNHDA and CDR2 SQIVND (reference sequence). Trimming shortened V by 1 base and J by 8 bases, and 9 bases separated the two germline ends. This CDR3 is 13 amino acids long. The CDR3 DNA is TGTGCCAGTAGTATAGGTCGTCGGGATGAGCAGTTCTTC. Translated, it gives CASSIGRRDEQFF.

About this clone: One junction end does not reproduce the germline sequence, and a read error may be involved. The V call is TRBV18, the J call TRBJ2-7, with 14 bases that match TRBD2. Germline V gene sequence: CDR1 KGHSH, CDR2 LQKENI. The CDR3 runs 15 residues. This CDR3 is CANSAGLAGVDEQYF. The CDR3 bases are TGTGCCAACTCAGCGGGACTAGCGGGAGTTGACGAGCAGTACTTC.

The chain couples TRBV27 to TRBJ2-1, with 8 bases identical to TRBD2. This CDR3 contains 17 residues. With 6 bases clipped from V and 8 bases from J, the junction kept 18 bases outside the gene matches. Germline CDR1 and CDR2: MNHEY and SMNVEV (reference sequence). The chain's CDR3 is CASSRPPGLATNDEQFF. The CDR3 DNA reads TGTGCCAGCAGCCGACCCCCCGGACTAGCTACTAACGATGAGCAGTTCTTC.

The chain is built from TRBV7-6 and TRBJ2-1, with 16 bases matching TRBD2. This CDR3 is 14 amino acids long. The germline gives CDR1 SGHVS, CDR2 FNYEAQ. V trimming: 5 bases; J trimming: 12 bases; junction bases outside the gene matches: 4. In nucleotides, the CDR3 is TGTGCCAGCAGCCCGGGACTAGCGGGAGGGAGGCAGTTCTTC. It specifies CASSPGLAGGRQFF.

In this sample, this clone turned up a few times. The CDR3 coding sequence is TGTGCCAGCAGCTTAGGTTGGGGACAGGAAAGTTACTATGGCTACACCTTC. Translation gives CASSLGWGQESYYGYTF. This sequence joins TRBV7-2 and TRBJ1-2; TRBD1 aligns across 8 bases. Looked up from germline, CDR1 is SGHTA and CDR2 is FQGNSA. V trimming: 1 base; J trimming: 3 bases; junction bases outside the gene matches: 10. CDR3 length equals 17 residues.

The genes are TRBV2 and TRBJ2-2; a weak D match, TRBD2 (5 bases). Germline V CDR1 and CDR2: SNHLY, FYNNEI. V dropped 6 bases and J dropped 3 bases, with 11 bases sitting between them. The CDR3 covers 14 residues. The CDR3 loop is CASRRDKYTGELFF. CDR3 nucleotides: TGTGCCAGCAGGAGGGATAAGTACACCGGGGAGCTGTTTTTT.

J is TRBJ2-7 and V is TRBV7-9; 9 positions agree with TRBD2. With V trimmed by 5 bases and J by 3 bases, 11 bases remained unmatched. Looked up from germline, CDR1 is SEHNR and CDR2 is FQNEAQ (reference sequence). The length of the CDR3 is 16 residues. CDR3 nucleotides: TGTGCCAGCAGCCCGGTCGCGGGAGGGAGATACTACGAGCAGTACTTC. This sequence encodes CASSPVAGGRYYEQYF.

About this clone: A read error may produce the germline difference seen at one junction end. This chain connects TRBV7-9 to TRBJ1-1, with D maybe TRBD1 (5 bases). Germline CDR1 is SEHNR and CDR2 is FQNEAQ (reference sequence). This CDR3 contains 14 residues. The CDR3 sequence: CSSSPGRGDTEAFF. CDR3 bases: TGTTCCAGCAGTCCCGGTCGGGGGGACACTGAAGCTTTCTTT.